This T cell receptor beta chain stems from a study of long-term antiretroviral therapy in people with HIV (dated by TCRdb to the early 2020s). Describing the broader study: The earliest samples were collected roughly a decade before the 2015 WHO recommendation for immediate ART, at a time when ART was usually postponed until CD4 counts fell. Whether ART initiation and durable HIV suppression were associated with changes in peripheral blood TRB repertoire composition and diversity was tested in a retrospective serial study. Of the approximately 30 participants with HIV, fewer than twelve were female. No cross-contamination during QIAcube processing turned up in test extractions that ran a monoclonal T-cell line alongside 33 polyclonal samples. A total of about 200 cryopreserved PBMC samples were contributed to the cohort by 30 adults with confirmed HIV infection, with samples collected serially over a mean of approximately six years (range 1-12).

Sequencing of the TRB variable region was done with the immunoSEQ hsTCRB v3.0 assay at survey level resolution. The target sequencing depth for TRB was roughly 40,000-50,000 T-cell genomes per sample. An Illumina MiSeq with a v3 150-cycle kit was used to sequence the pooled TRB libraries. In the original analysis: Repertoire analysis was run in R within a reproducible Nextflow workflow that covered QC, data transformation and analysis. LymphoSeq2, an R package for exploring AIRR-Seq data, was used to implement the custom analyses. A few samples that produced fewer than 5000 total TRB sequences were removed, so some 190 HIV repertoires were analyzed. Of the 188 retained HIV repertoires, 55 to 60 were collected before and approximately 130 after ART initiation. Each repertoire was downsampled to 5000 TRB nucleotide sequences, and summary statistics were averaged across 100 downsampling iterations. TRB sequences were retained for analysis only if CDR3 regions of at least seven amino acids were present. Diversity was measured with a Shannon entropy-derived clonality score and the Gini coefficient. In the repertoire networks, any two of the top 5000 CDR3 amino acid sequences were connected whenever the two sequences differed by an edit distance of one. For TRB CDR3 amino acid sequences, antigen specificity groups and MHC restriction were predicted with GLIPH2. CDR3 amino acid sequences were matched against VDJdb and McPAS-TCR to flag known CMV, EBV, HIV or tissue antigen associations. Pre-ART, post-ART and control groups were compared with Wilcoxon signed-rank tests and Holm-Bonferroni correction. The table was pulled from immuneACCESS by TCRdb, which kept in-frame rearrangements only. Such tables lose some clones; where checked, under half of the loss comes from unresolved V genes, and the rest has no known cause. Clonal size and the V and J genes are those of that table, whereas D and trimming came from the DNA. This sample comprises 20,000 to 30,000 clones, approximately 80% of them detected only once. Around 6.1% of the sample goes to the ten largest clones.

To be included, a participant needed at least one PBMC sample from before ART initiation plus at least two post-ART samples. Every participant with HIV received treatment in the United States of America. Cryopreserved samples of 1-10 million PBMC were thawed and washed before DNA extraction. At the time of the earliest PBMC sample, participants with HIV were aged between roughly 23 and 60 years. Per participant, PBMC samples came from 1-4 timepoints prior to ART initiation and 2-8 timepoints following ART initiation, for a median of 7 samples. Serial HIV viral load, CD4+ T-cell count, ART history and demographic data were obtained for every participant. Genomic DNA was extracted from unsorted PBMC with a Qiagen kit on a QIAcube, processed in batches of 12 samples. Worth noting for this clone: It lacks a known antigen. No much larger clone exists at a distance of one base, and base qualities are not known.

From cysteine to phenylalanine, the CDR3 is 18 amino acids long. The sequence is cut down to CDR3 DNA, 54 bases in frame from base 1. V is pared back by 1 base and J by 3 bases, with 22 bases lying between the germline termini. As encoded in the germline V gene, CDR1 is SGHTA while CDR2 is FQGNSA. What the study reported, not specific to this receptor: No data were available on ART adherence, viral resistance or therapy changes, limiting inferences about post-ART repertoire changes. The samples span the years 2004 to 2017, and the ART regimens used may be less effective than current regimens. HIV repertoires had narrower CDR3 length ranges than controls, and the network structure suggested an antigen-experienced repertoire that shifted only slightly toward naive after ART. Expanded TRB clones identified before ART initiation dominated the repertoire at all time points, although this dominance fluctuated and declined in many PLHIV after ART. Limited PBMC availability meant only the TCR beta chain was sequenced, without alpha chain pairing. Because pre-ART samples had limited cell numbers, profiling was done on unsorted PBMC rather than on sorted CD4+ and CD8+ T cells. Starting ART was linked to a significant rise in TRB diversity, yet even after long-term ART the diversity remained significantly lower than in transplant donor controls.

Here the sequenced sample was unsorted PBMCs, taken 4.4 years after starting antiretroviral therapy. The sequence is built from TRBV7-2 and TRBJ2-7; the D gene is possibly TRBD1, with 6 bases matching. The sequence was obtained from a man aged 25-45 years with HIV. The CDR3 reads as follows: CASSLEERTELQNYEQYF. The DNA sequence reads TGTGCCAGCAGCTTAGAGGAAAGGACAGAGCTTCAAAACTACGAGCAGTACTTC.